The 10 T cell receptor beta chains in this list originate from one sample, sequenced in a study of blood T cell repertoires in COVID-19 (dated by TCRdb to 2018 to 2021). Receptors were amplified or captured by the immunoSEQ multiplex PCR assay. The table comes from immuneACCESS by way of TCRdb, which keeps in-frame sequences with V and J called. Part of the clones is missing from these tables; in studies checked, under half for an unresolved V gene and the rest for unknown reasons. In all, the sample holds 180,000 or so clones, and about nine tenths of those were seen once. 1.6% of the sample belongs to the ten largest clones. What was sequenced was peripheral blood. All receptors come from a woman aged 50 to 60 with acute or convalescent COVID-19.

The chain joins TRBV3-1 (or the pseudogene TRBV3-2) to TRBJ2-7, with D possibly being TRBD2 (5 bases). The CDR3 consists of 13 residues. Trimming left V 5 bases short and J 1 base short, with 9 bases between. Germline V gene sequence: CDR1 LGHDT, CDR2 YNNKEL (reference sequence). The CDR3 DNA follows: TGTGCCAGCAGCTCACGGGGTTCCTACGAGCAGTACTTC. It encodes CASSSRGSYEQYF.

This clone showed up just once. This sequence joins TRBV21-1 and TRBJ1-5; the table assigns TRBD1, which was not confirmed against the DNA. TRBV21-1 is a pseudogene segment. The CDR3 sequence is 19 residues long. The CDR3 DNA reads TGTGCCAGCAGCAAAGAATATGGGCAGGGATGGCATAGCAATCAGCCCCAGCATTTT. Amino acids: CASSKEYGQGWHSNQPQHF.

This clone was counted once. The V call is TRBV2, the J call TRBJ2-2; TRBD2 matches 8 bases. Germline CDR1 and CDR2: SNHLY and FYNNEI. This CDR3 region has 15 residues. Losses at the gene ends were 4 bases for V and 0 bases for J; bases not matched to a gene: 1. The CDR3 bases are TGTGCCAGCAGTGCCGGGGGGGCGAACACCGGGGAGCTGTTTTTT. Residues: CASSAGGANTGELFF.

The genes are TRBV4-2 and TRBJ1-3; 12 positions agree with TRBD1. Trimming cost V 4 bases and J 7 bases; bases outside gene matches: 5. The CDR3 consists of 15 residues. In germline, CDR1 is LGHNA, CDR2 YNFKEQ. DNA for the CDR3: TGTGCCAGCAGCCTTCCGGGACAGGGGGCTAACACCATATATTTT. It is translated as CASSLPGQGANTIYF.

This CDR3 reads CATSDVDSPFNQPQHF. The CDR3 DNA follows: TGTGCCACCAGTGATGTGGACAGCCCATTCAATCAGCCCCAGCATTTT. The genes are TRBV24-1 and TRBJ1-5; tentatively, D is TRBD1 (6 bases). CDR3 size: 16 residues. Germline CDR1 reads KGHDR; CDR2 reads SFDVKD. Trimming left V 3 bases short and J 3 bases short, with 14 bases between.

The chain joins TRBV7-2 to TRBJ2-3; D may be TRBD1 (6 bases). CDR1 and CDR2 from the germline V gene are SGHTA and FQGNSA. The CDR3 sequence is 19 residues long. V gave up 0 bases and J gave up 3 bases, with 22 bases separating them. This CDR3 is CASSLALIGVLGGTDTQYF. The CDR3 DNA reads as TGTGCCAGCAGCTTAGCGCTAATCGGGGTCCTAGGGGGTACAGATACGCAGTATTTT.

The chain employs TRBV7-2 and TRBJ2-1; TRBD2 matches 8 bases. This CDR3 has 15 residues. Germline V gene lookup returns CDR1 SGHTA and CDR2 FQGNSA. V lost 3 bases to trimming and J lost 4 bases; unmatched junction nucleotides: 5. The DNA of the CDR3 is TGTGCCAGCAGCTTTGGTAGCGGGGCATACAATGAGCAGTTCTTC. Amino acid sequence: CASSFGSGAYNEQFF.

V and J are TRBV30 and TRBJ2-5; D call uncertain. CDR1 is GTSNPN and CDR2 is SVGIG in the germline V gene (reference sequence). With 0 bases removed from V and 5 bases from J, the gap between germline ends came to 10 bases. The CDR3 is made up of 13 amino acids. Here the CDR3 reads CAWSVALGETQYF. DNA for the CDR3: TGTGCCTGGAGTGTAGCCCTCGGGGAGACCCAGTACTTC. The whole variable domain, filled in from reference TRBV30 and TRBJ2-5, reads SQTIHQWPATLVQPVGSPLSLECTVEGTSNPNLYWYRQAAGRGLQLLFYSVGIGQISSEVPQNLSASRPQDRQFILSSKKLLLSDSGFYLCAWSVALGETQYFGPGTRLLVL.

The chain recombines TRBV6-5 with TRBJ2-2; 7 positions match TRBD1. With V trimmed by 0 bases and J by 13 bases, 5 bases remained unmatched. The CDR3 contains 13 residues. Germline CDR1 reads MNHEY; CDR2 reads SVGAGI. The CDR3 here is CASSYSTGWGLFF. CDR3 DNA sequence: TGTGCCAGCAGTTACTCGACAGGGTGGGGGCTGTTTTTT.

The chain employs TRBV6-1 and TRBJ2-5; a possible D gene is TRBD1 (6 bases). The germline V gene has CDR1 MNHNS and CDR2 SASEGT. The CDR3 covers 15 residues. V lost 8 bases to trimming and J lost 5 bases, with 21 bases between them. The CDR3 DNA follows: TGTGCCAGCTCAACATCTTCAGGGGAGCTGGAGACCCAGTACTTC. Protein sequence: CASSTSSGELETQYF.